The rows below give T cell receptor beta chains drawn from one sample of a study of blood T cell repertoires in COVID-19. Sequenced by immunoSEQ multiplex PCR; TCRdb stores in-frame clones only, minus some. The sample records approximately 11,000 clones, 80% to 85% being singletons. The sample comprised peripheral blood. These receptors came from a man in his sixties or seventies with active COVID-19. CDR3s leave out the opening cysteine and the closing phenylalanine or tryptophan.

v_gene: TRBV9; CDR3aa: ASSASGGGYT
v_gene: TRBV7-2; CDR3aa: ASRLGGATYEQY
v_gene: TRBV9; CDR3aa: ASSSGRWSSTDTQY
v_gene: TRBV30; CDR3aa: AWSGLAGATTDTQY
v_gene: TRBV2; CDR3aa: ASSARLWGQNTIY
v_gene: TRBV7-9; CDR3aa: ASSSPGQGSEQY
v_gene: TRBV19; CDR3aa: ATRSQNTEAF
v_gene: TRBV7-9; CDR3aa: ASLRDRESNNSPLH
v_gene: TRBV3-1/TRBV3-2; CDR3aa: ASSQVGVGSTEAF
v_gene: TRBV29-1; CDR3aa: SAGQGGNQPQH
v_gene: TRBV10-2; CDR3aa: ASSEQTRGSSYNEQF
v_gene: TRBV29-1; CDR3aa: SVGALSYEQY
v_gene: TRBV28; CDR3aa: ASSFGGRLNEKLL
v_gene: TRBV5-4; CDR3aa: ASSLGLSGVGSTGELF
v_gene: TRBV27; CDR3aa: ASSLFSIYNSPLH
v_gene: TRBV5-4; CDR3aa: ASSLDPGADTQY
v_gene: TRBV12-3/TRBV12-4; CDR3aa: ASSFRGNTEAF
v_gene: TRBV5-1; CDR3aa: ASSTIRTGGNTGELF
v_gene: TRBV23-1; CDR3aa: ASSPPDRGVGRVAGELF
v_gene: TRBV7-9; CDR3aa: ASSLERLAGGTGELF
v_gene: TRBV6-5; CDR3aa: ASSYSGLDPQQY
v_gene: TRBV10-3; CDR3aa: AISEYGTQGARTEAF
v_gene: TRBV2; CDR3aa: ASSQGTSRQETQY
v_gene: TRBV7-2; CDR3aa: ASRGPGGGRNEQF
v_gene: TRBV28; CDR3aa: ASVSRDRALGEQY
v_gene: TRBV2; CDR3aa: ASNRVGSTIY
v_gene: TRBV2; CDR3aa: ASAPRLDPPNEQF
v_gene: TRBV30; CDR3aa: AWRGGQTKQF
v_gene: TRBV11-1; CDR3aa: ASSLQQRLDEQF
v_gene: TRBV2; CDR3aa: ASSLTGGGQPQH
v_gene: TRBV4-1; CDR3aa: ASSPRTLTDTQY
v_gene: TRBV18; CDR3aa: ASSPQQGPINYGYT
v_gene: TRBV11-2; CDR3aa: ASSFRAGWNYGYT
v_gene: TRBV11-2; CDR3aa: ASSLKVRAANTGELF
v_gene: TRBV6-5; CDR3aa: ASTQGLLQETQY
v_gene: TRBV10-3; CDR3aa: AISEIAGTEAF
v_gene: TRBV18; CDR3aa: ASSHRRGRETDTQY
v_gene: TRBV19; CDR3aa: ASSRRGAGGSGETQY
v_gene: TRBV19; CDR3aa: ASSNRVGNEQF
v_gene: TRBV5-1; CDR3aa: ASSLRQGDTGELF
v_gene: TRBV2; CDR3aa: ASSVFQDSYGYT
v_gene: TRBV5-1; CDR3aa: ASSLIPGQNTEAF
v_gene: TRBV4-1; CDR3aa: ASSQEPGTGVRPQH
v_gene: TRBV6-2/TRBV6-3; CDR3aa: ASSPPPGTGREAF
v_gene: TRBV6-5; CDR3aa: ASSRSQGGTEAF
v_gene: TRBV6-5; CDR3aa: ASSSGGRNYGYT
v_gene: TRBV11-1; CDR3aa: ASSLARKNIQY
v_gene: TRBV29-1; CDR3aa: SVGDRFKTEAF